The 20 T cell receptor beta chains below were found in one sample sequenced in a study of T cell changes during pregnancy in multiple sclerosis. Produced via immunoSEQ multiplex PCR; TCRdb's table is partial and in-frame only. The data show 50,000 or so clones, 93% seen once. The sample in question was peripheral blood, obtained in the second trimester of pregnancy. The receptors stem from a female donor with multiple sclerosis, enrolled in a pregnancy study.

The chain uses TRBV11-2 and TRBJ2-7, with 8 bases lining up with TRBD2. The V gene's germline CDR1 is SGHAT and CDR2 FQNNGV. V shed 2 bases, J shed 3 bases, and the junction held 6 bases outside the gene matches. This CDR3 region has 15 residues. The CDR3 DNA reads TGTGCCAGCAGCTTAAACAGCGGGAGATTCTACGAGCAGTACTTC. Protein product: CASSLNSGRFYEQYF. Combining the CDR3 with reference TRBV11-2 and TRBJ2-7 gives the whole variable domain EAGVAQSPRYKIIEKRQSVAFWCNPISGHATLYWYQQILGQGPKLLIQFQNNGVVDDSQLPKDRFSAERLKGVDSTLKIQPAKLEDSAVYLCASSLNSGRFYEQYFGPGTRLTVT.

This sequence joins TRBV18 and TRBJ1-1, with D tentatively TRBD1 (6 bases). This CDR3 has 17 residues. The germline V and J ends were trimmed by 4 bases and 0 bases, with 18 bases remaining between them. The germline gives CDR1 KGHSH, CDR2 LQKENI. The CDR3 spells CASSLIMTGHLNTEAFF. DNA of the CDR3: TGTGCCAGCTCACTTATTATGACGGGACACCTGAACACTGAAGCTTTCTTT.

The chain combines TRBV28 with TRBJ1-1; D is possibly TRBD1 (6 bases). This CDR3 region has 14 residues. The germline gives CDR1 MDHEN, CDR2 SYDVKM. Trimming removed 5 bases from V and 1 base from J, with 11 bases in between. The CDR3 region has the DNA TGTGCCAGCAGTCGGGGGGGCACGAACACTGAAGCTTTCTTT. Its protein is CASSRGGTNTEAFF.

V is TRBV7-2 and J is TRBJ1-2; possible D gene TRBD1, 6 bases. The CDR3 has 15 residues. V lost 5 bases, J lost 4 bases, and 17 bases lay in between. CDR1 SGHTA and CDR2 FQGNSA come from the germline V gene. Here the CDR3 reads CASSARQENPYGYTF. CDR3 DNA sequence: TGTGCCAGCAGCGCCAGACAGGAAAACCCCTATGGCTACACCTTC.

Here the CDR3 reads CASSPTSGRANEQFF. CDR3 coding DNA: TGCGCCAGCAGCCCGACTAGCGGGAGGGCGAATGAGCAGTTCTTC. V gene TRBV5-1 combines with J gene TRBJ2-1, with 14 bases fitting TRBD2. The CDR3 runs 15 residues. Trimming at V came to 4 bases and at J to 7 bases, leaving 4 bases not matched to a gene. Germline-derived CDR1 and CDR2 are SGHRS and YFSETQ.

The chain is built from TRBV5-5 and TRBJ2-7; 7 nucleotides line up with TRBD1. Germline V gene lookup returns CDR1 SGHKS and CDR2 YYEKEE (reference sequence). The CDR3 totals 15 residues. J lost 1 base, V lost 3 bases, and 7 bases had no gene match. CDR3 bases: TGTGCCAGCAGCTCAGACAGGGTTGTATCCTACGAGCAGTACTTC. Translation gives CASSSDRVVSYEQYF.

As regards this clone: At one boundary the junction diverges from the germline segment, which might be a read error. The chain couples TRBV5-4 to TRBJ2-2, with D maybe TRBD2 (5 bases). CDR1 SGHNT and CDR2 YYREEE come from the germline V gene (reference sequence). The CDR3 is made up of 15 amino acids. The CDR3 DNA reads as TGCGCCAGCAGCCAATATGAGGGAAGCACCGGGGAGCTGTTTTTT. Its translation: CASSQYEGSTGELFF.

The chain uses TRBV6-4 and TRBJ2-3; TRBD1 might be the D (6 bases). The CDR3 spans 13 residues. Trimming removed 4 bases at V and 1 base at J, with 6 bases between. CDR1 is MRHNA, CDR2 SNTAGT, per germline. The chain's CDR3 is CASSAGGTDTQYF. The CDR3, as DNA: TGTGCCAGCAGTGCAGGGGGCACAGATACGCAGTATTTT.

This chain links TRBV7-9 with TRBJ1-4; 7 bases agree with TRBD1. The CDR3 is 16 residues long. Germline CDR1 is SEHNR and CDR2 is FQNEAQ (reference sequence). Trimming cost V 3 bases and J 4 bases; bases outside gene matches: 8. CDR3 in DNA: TGTGCCAGCAGCTTTGTAACAGGGGACCTTAATGAAAAACTGTTTTTT. The encoded protein is CASSFVTGDLNEKLFF.

The CDR3 reads CASSFLFFGYNEQFF. Here the CDR3 DNA reads TGTGCCAGCAGCTTTTTGTTTTTCGGCTACAATGAGCAGTTCTTC. The chain carries TRBV7-2 and TRBJ2-1; no clear D gene. The CDR3 consists of 15 residues. Germline loops: CDR1 SGHTA, CDR2 FQGNSA. Trimming shortened V by 3 bases and J by 3 bases, and 12 bases separated the two germline ends.

This clone was seen just once. The chain uses TRBV29-1 and TRBJ2-3; a weak D match, TRBD2 (5 bases). There are 15 residues in the CDR3. Germline V gene lookup returns CDR1 SQVTM and CDR2 ANQGSEA. V was shortened by 3 bases and J by 2 bases, with 15 bases between the two germline ends. The chain's CDR3 is CSVELLSDTTDTQYF. Written as DNA, the CDR3 is TGCAGCGTTGAGCTACTTAGCGACACCACAGATACGCAGTATTTT.

The chain uses TRBV5-1 and TRBJ2-7; 7 bases are a match to TRBD1. This CDR3 comprises 14 residues. V lost 4 bases, J lost 2 bases, and 6 bases stayed unmatched. The germline V gene encodes CDR1 SGHRS and CDR2 YFSETQ. The CDR3 DNA is TGCGCCAGCAGCAAACCGGGACAGCCCTACGAGCAGTACTTC. It is translated as CASSKPGQPYEQYF.

CDR3 amino acids: CASSPGLPQETQYF. The CDR3 region has the DNA TGTGCCAGCAGCCCGGGACTACCCCAAGAGACCCAGTACTTC. This chain connects TRBV11-3 to TRBJ2-5, with TRBD2 identical over 7 bases. The CDR3 consists of 14 residues. Trimming at V came to 5 bases and at J to 1 base, leaving 4 bases not matched to a gene. Germline V gene lookup returns CDR1 SGHNT and CDR2 YENEEA.

This rearrangement joins TRBV19 to TRBJ2-3, with TRBD2 matching over 8 bases. Germline loops: CDR1 LNHDA, CDR2 SQIVND (reference sequence). The CDR3 is 14 amino acids. V was clipped by 6 bases and J by 1 base; unmatched bases: 3. The CDR3 is CASRERGRTDTQYF. The CDR3 DNA reads TGTGCCAGTAGGGAGCGGGGGCGCACAGATACGCAGTATTTT.

The chain has TRBV6-5 and TRBJ1-2, with 8 bases that match TRBD1. Germline V lookup: CDR1 MNHEY, CDR2 SVGAGI. The CDR3 has 15 amino acids. The trim removed 6 bases at V and 4 bases at J, leaving 10 bases unmatched. CDR3: CASSPPLQGGYGYTF. CDR3 nucleotide sequence: TGTGCCAGCAGCCCACCATTACAGGGGGGCTATGGCTACACCTTC.

V is TRBV19 and J is TRBJ2-7, with D possibly matching TRBD1 (5 bases). CDR3 length: 15 residues. Between the trimmed V and J ends, which lost 3 bases and 0 bases, there was a span of 12 bases. Per the germline V gene, CDR1 is LNHDA and CDR2 is SQIVND (reference sequence). The CDR3 DNA sequence: TGTGCCAGTAGTATTTTGGCAGGGCCCTCCTACGAGCAGTACTTC. Translating gives CASSILAGPSYEQYF.

The chain couples TRBV11-2 to TRBJ1-2, with 10 bases fitting TRBD1. CDR1 SGHAT and CDR2 FQNNGV come from the germline V gene. The CDR3 runs to 15 residues. The J segment lost 5 bases and the V segment lost 5 bases, leaving 8 bases of the junction unmatched. CDR3 region: CASSPRDRGRYGYTF. CDR3 DNA: TGTGCCAGCAGCCCACGGGACAGGGGACGTTATGGCTACACCTTC.

The genes are TRBV2 and TRBJ2-1; the match to TRBD2 covers 11 bases. The J segment lost 0 bases and the V segment lost 6 bases, leaving 10 bases of the junction unmatched. CDR3 size: 18 residues. Germline V lookup: CDR1 SNHLY, CDR2 FYNNEI. The CDR3 region has the DNA TGTGCCAGCAGCGGGACTAGCGGAGGAGGCAGCTCCTACAATGAGCAGTTCTTC. Its translation: CASSGTSGGGSSYNEQFF.

The genes are TRBV11-2 and TRBJ2-5, with 11 nucleotides matching TRBD2. CDR1 is SGHAT and CDR2 is FQNNGV in the germline V gene. The CDR3 contains 15 residues. Losses at the gene ends were 1 base for V and 4 bases for J; bases not matched to a gene: 2. As DNA, the CDR3 is TGTGCCAGCAGCTTAGGACTAGCGGGGCTAGAGACCCAGTACTTC. It translates to CASSLGLAGLETQYF.

The J gene is TRBJ2-7, the V gene TRBV29-1; 7 bases agree with TRBD1. Germline CDR1 and CDR2: SQVTM and ANQGSEA. The length of the CDR3 is 13 residues. Unmatched junction bases numbered 8, after V lost 6 bases and J lost 3 bases. The CDR3 bases are TGCAGCGTCGCCGGGGACAGATTCTACGAGCAGTACTTC. Translating it yields CSVAGDRFYEQYF.